This T cell receptor beta chain was identified in a study of cytomegalovirus exposure and HLA in healthy donors. Worth noting for this clone: Its antigen is unknown.

Germline values: CDR1 MDHEN, CDR2 SYDVKM. The CDR3 extends over 15 amino acids. V lost 5 bases to trimming and J lost 2 bases, with 16 bases between them. It was with 60 Vbeta and 13 Jbeta primers that the PCR ran. Sequencing was performed with immunoSEQ multiplex PCR; in TCRdb, only in-frame clones are kept and a portion is missing. The sample contains 150,000 or so clones, roughly three quarters of which appear only once. Broader study findings: Most of the TCR beta V segments (in an earlier analysis) were productive either about 87% or about 30% of the time.

The TCR comes from a man aged 25 to 40 in good health and CMV-seropositive. The sequencing sample was made of PBMCs. The V gene is TRBV28, the J gene TRBJ2-7, with D perhaps matching TRBD2 (6 bases). DNA for the CDR3: TGTGCCAGCAGTCGTCTGGGAGGTACCCCCTACGAGCAGTACTTC. Translation: CASSRLGGTPYEQYF.